The 19 T cell receptor beta chains presented below share a single source sample, sequenced in a study of human T cells and chemical hapten exposure. Time point indicated: patch test 1, 2 weeks after DPC sensitization. As for treatment: therapeutic diphenylcyclopropenone sensitization with weekly scalp DPC. Total RNA came from unfractionated whole blood. In TCRdb, the RACE reads were re-called with MiXCR into one record per CDR3 protein. Among approximately 52,000 distinct CDR3 sequences listed, around 10% were seen once. The sample in question was whole blood, obtained in connection with sensitization to the hapten diphenylcyclopropenone (DPC). Receptors originate from a woman in her forties with alopecia areata. Some clones in this sample may be carry-over from other donors' samples.

This clonotype was recorded at least ten times. The V call is TRBV7-2, the J call TRBJ1-1; no reliable D call. Germline-derived CDR1 and CDR2 are SGHTA and FQGNSA. The CDR3 sequence is 13 residues long. Trimming removed 1 base from V and 11 bases from J, with 14 bases in between. The CDR3 loop reads CASSLVFGGAAFF. In DNA form, the CDR3 reads TGTGCCAGCAGCTTAGTGTTCGGAGGCGCCGCTTTCTTT.

The V and J genes are TRBV18 and TRBJ2-7, with TRBD2 matching 7 bases. The CDR3 consists of 12 residues. Trimming removed 6 bases from V and 6 bases from J; junction bases left unmatched: 5. The germline gives CDR1 KGHSH, CDR2 LQKENI. The CDR3 nucleotides read TGTGCCAGCTCTCGGTCGGGGGGCGAGCAGTACTTC. Protein: CASSRSGGEQYF.

The chain links TRBV24-1 to TRBJ2-1; TRBD1 agrees at 7 bases. This CDR3 comprises 15 residues. The germline CDR1 and CDR2 sequences are KGHDR and SFDVKD. Trimming removed 3 bases from V and 5 bases from J; junction bases left unmatched: 6. CDR3 nucleotide sequence: TGTGCCACCAGTGATATAGGCCAGGGGGACAATGAGCAGTTCTTC. It encodes CATSDIGQGDNEQFF.

This clonotype was picked up a small number of times. The J gene is TRBJ2-3, the V gene TRBV11-2; D is undetermined. The V gene's germline CDR1 is SGHAT and CDR2 FQNNGV. The CDR3 runs 15 residues. V gave up 0 bases and J gave up 6 bases, with 13 bases separating them. CDR3 in amino acids: CASSLEDRAADTQYF. CDR3 bases: TGTGCCAGCAGCTTAGAAGACCGGGCCGCGGATACGCAGTATTTT.

This clonotype was found many times. The chain combines TRBV14 with TRBJ1-1; D remains unclear. The V end was cut by 4 bases, the J end by 7 bases, with 13 bases between. CDR1 and CDR2 from the germline V gene are SGHDN and FVKESK. The CDR3 sequence is 13 residues long. CDR3 loop: CASSPLRGSEAFF. For the CDR3, the DNA is TGTGCCAGCAGCCCCTTAAGAGGGAGTGAAGCTTTCTTT. Variable domain in full (rest from reference TRBV14 and TRBJ1-1): EAGVTQFPSHSVIEKGQTVTLRCDPISGHDNLYWYRRVMGKEIKFLLHFVKESKQDESGMPNNRFLAERTGGTYSTLKVQPAELEDSGVYFCASSPLRGSEAFFGQGTRLTVV.

This clonotype has a handful of counts. The gene calls are TRBV6-2 or TRBV6-3 and TRBJ2-1, with D perhaps TRBD1 (6 bases). The CDR3 totals 16 residues. Germline CDR1 is MNHEY and CDR2 is SVGEGT. Deletions cut 5 bases from V and 0 bases from J, with 14 bases between. This CDR3 is CASSQGSRSSYNEQFF. The CDR3, as DNA: TGTGCCAGCAGTCAGGGGAGTCGGAGCTCCTACAATGAGCAGTTCTTC.

This clonotype appeared many times. The V and J genes are TRBV7-2 and TRBJ2-3; 14 positions agree with TRBD2. V shed 2 bases, J shed 4 bases, and the junction held 2 bases outside the gene matches. Germline lookup yields CDR1 SGHTA and CDR2 FQGNSA. The CDR3 has 16 residues. CDR3 amino acids: CASSLRLAGGPDTQYF. The CDR3 DNA reads as TGTGCCAGCAGCTTACGACTAGCGGGGGGGCCAGATACGCAGTATTTT.

In this sample, this clonotype turned up many times. CDR3 region: CASRTRQANQPQHF. CDR3 nucleotides: TGTGCCAGCAGGACCCGACAGGCTAATCAGCCCCAGCATTTT. The gene calls are TRBV6-6 and TRBJ1-5; D is perhaps TRBD1 (6 bases). Germline V gene data show CDR1 as MNHNY and CDR2 as SVGAGI (reference sequence). CDR3 length: 14 amino acids. Deletions cut 6 bases from V and 4 bases from J, with 13 bases between.

V usage is TRBV10-1 and J usage is TRBJ2-1; 11 nucleotides line up with TRBD2. The trim removed 0 bases at V and 5 bases at J, leaving 6 bases unmatched. This CDR3 has 17 residues. Germline V CDR1 and CDR2: WNHNN, SYGVQD (reference sequence). The CDR3 is CASSESLAGGMNNEQFF. The CDR3 nucleotides read TGCGCCAGCAGTGAGTCGCTAGCGGGGGGAATGAACAATGAGCAGTTCTTC.

This clonotype was observed a handful of times. V is TRBV29-1 and J is TRBJ2-1, with 7 bases that match TRBD1. Losses at the gene ends were 0 bases for V and 9 bases for J; bases not matched to a gene: 2. This CDR3 is 12 amino acids long. Germline values: CDR1 SQVTM, CDR2 ANQGSEA. The CDR3 region is CSVEDHRGEQFF. CDR3 coding DNA: TGCAGCGTTGAAGATCACAGGGGTGAGCAGTTCTTC.

The chain couples TRBV12-3 or TRBV12-4 to TRBJ1-3; D call uncertain. CDR3 length: 15 amino acids. Trimming pared 6 bases from V and 0 bases from J, leaving 12 bases between. The CDR3 is CASSPRTGSGNTIYF. In DNA, the CDR3 is TGTGCCAGCAGCCCCAGGACGGGCTCTGGAAACACCATATATTTT.

This clonotype was detected only a few times. J is TRBJ2-7 and V is TRBV20-1; TRBD2 matches 7 bases. The CDR3 is 12 residues long. CDR1 is DFQATT and CDR2 is SNEGSKA in the germline V gene (reference sequence). V was pared by 3 bases and J by 5 bases, with 4 bases of the junction left unmatched. The DNA of the CDR3 is TGCAGTGCTAGGGGACTAATCCACGAGCAGTACTTC. This codes for CSARGLIHEQYF.

The sample holds many counts of this clonotype. The rearrangement joins TRBV29-1 to TRBJ1-2; a weak D match, TRBD1 (5 bases). CDR3 length: 14 residues. V dropped 1 base and J dropped 6 bases, with 15 bases sitting between them. Germline CDR1 SQVTM, CDR2 ANQGSEA. The CDR3 spells CSVEVLSRVDGYTF. In nucleotides, the CDR3 is TGCAGCGTTGAAGTCCTGTCCAGGGTCGATGGCTACACCTTC.

The chain carries TRBV29-1 and TRBJ2-1; D unclear. V lost 7 bases to trimming and J lost 3 bases, with 13 bases between them. The V gene's germline CDR1 is SQVTM and CDR2 ANQGSEA. The CDR3 has 13 amino acids. The CDR3 nucleotides read TGCAGCGCGATTCAGTCGGGCTACAATGAGCAGTTCTTC. Translation: CSAIQSGYNEQFF.

The chain joins TRBV30 to TRBJ2-3; 8 bases map to TRBD2. V dropped 3 bases and J dropped 2; count of bases not matched to a gene: 4. Germline CDR1 is GTSNPN and CDR2 is SVGIG (reference sequence). This CDR3 has 14 residues. The CDR3 is CAWSTAGATDTQYF. As DNA, the CDR3 is TGTGCCTGGAGCACAGCGGGAGCCACAGATACGCAGTATTTT.

This clonotype occurred many times. The chain uses TRBV12-3 or TRBV12-4 and TRBJ2-2, with 7 bases aligning to TRBD1. V lost 3 bases and J lost 1; bases outside the gene matches: 2. This CDR3 contains 15 residues. CDR3 sequence: CASSFNRGNTGELFF. As DNA, the CDR3 is TGTGCCAGCAGTTTTAACAGGGGGAACACCGGGGAGCTGTTTTTT.

In its sample, this clonotype was seen a few times. The chain employs TRBV11-3 and TRBJ2-2; 10 bases agree with TRBD1. The CDR3 is 16 residues long. In germline, CDR1 is SGHNT, CDR2 YENEEA. Trimming cost V 6 bases and J 7 bases; bases outside gene matches: 11. CDR3 amino acids: CASSFRTGGGHGELFF. CDR3 DNA: TGTGCCAGCAGTTTCCGGACAGGGGGAGGACACGGGGAGCTGTTTTTT.

The gene calls are TRBV6-5 and TRBJ2-1; the D gene is possibly TRBD2 (6 bases). The V and J ends lost 5 bases and 3 bases respectively, with 14 bases between them. This CDR3 is built from 15 residues. Germline V gene lookup returns CDR1 MNHEY and CDR2 SVGAGI. The CDR3 region has the DNA TGTGCCAGCAGTGCTACTCTGGACTACTACAATGAGCAGTTCTTC. Protein sequence: CASSATLDYYNEQFF.

This sequence joins TRBV5-1 and TRBJ1-1; no firm D call. Trimming shortened V by 5 bases and J by 1 base, and 9 bases separated the two germline ends. The CDR3 is 13 residues long. CDR1 and CDR2 from the germline V gene are SGHRS and YFSETQ. The CDR3: CASRDASNTEAFF. The CDR3, as DNA: TGCGCCAGCAGGGACGCCTCGAACACTGAAGCTTTCTTT.